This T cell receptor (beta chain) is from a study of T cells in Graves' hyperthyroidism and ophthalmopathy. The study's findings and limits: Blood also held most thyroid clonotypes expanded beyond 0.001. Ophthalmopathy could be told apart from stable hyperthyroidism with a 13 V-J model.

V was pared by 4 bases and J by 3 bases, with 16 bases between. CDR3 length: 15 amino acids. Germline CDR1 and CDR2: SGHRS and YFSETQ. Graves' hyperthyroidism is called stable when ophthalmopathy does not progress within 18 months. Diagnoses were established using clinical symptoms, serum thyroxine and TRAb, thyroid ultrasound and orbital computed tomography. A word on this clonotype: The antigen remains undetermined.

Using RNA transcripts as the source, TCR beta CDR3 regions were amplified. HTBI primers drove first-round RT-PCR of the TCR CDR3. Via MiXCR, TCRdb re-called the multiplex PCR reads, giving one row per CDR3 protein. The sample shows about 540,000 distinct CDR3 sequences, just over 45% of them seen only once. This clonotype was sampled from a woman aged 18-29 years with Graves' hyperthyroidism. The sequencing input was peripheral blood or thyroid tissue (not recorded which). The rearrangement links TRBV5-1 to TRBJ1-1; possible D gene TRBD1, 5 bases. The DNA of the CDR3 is TGCGCCAGCAGCCTGATGGGACTTCCGGACACTGAAGCTTTCTTT. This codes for CASSLMGLPDTEAFF. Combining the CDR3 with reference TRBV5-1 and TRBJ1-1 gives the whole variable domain KAGVTQTPRYLIKTRGQQVTLSCSPISGHRSVSWYQQTPGQGLQFLFEYFSETQRNKGNFPGRFSGRQFSNSRSEMNVSTLELGDSALYLCASSLMGLPDTEAFFGQGTRLTVV.